Each of the 22 T cell receptor beta chains below was sequenced from the same sample in a study of pediatric ulcerative colitis. TCRdb's copy holds only in-frame clones and misses some; the assay was immunoSEQ multiplex PCR. The sample lists 17,000 or so clones; less than 80% were seen once. The rectum was sampled with one to two pinch biopsies at colonoscopy. The material sequenced was gut tissue. These receptor sequences come from a girl aged 10-17 years with moderate ulcerative colitis.

The chain links TRBV6-1 to TRBJ1-5; TRBD1 matches 8 bases. Trimming removed 2 bases from V and 0 bases from J; junction bases left unmatched: 3. CDR3 length: 16 residues. Germline CDR1 is MNHNS and CDR2 is SASEGT. In DNA, the CDR3 is TGTGCCAGCAGTGAACACGGACAGGGTAGCAATCAGCCCCAGCATTTT. Amino acid sequence: CASSEHGQGSNQPQHF.

The gene calls are TRBV18 and TRBJ2-7, with a weak D call TRBD1 (7 bases). The CDR3 covers 13 residues. V was clipped by 3 bases and J by 4 bases, with 10 bases between them. Germline V CDR1 and CDR2: KGHSH, LQKENI. The CDR3 DNA follows: TGTGCCAGCTCACCGACAGGGAGGTACGAGCAGTACTTC. It specifies CASSPTGRYEQYF.

CDR3 nucleotide sequence: TGCGCCAGCAGTGAGTCGGCTGGGGAGATCTCCAACACTGAAGCTTTCTTT. Amino acids: CASSESAGEISNTEAFF. V and J are TRBV10-2 and TRBJ1-1, with unresolved D. The V end lost 0 bases, the J end lost 2 bases, and 16 bases lay between the germline ends. Germline V gene lookup returns CDR1 WSHSY and CDR2 SAAADI. The CDR3 extends over 17 amino acids.

The V call is TRBV10-3, the J call TRBJ2-3; no clear D gene. Trimming removed 8 bases from V and 6 bases from J, with 9 bases in between. Germline CDR1 reads ENHRY; CDR2 reads SYGVKD. The CDR3 length is 11 residues. The CDR3 DNA follows: TGTGCCATCTTGTCATTCGATACGCAGTATTTT. Its protein is CAILSFDTQYF.

The chain is built from TRBV19 and TRBJ1-2; D unclear. CDR3 length: 12 amino acids. V gave up 6 bases and J gave up 6 bases, with 11 bases separating them. Germline lookup yields CDR1 LNHDA and CDR2 SQIVND (reference sequence). CDR3: CASSPASDGYTF. The CDR3 coding sequence is TGTGCCAGTAGCCCGGCCTCGGATGGCTACACCTTC.

V and J are TRBV5-5 and TRBJ2-2; D remains ambiguous. V lost 1 base, J lost 8 bases, and 9 bases lay in between. CDR3 size: 13 residues. Germline CDR1 reads SGHKS; CDR2 reads YYEKEE (reference sequence). CDR3 DNA: TGTGCCAGCAGCTTGAGAGGCGAAGGGGAGCTGTTTTTT. Its translation is CASSLRGEGELFF.

The chain uses TRBV29-1 and TRBJ1-4, with D unclear. V was pared by 7 bases and J by 6 bases, with 12 bases between. CDR1 is SQVTM and CDR2 is ANQGSEA in the germline V gene. This CDR3 has 12 residues. CDR3 DNA: TGCAGCGGCCAAAGGGCAGATGAAAAACTGTTTTTT. Translating it yields CSGQRADEKLFF.

The chain is built from TRBV2 and TRBJ2-1; 7 bases are shared with TRBD2. V was clipped by 6 bases and J by 10 bases; unmatched bases: 15. The CDR3 runs 15 residues. Germline loops: CDR1 SNHLY, CDR2 FYNNEI. CDR3 residues: CASSDARSGMGEQFF. Here the CDR3 DNA reads TGTGCCAGCAGCGACGCCCGAAGCGGGATGGGGGAGCAGTTCTTC.

CDR3 region: CASHPRAASTDTQYF. CDR3 DNA sequence: TGTGCCAGCCATCCTAGAGCGGCTAGCACAGATACGCAGTATTTT. The chain is built from TRBV19 and TRBJ2-3; D is perhaps TRBD2 (5 bases). Germline-derived CDR1 and CDR2 are LNHDA and SQIVND (reference sequence). CDR3 length equals 15 residues. The ends were cut back, 9 bases at V and 0 bases at J, with 16 bases in the middle. Variable domain in full (rest from reference TRBV19 and TRBJ2-3): DGGITQSPKYLFRKEGQNVTLSCEQNLNHDAMYWYRQDPGQGLRLIYYSQIVNDFQKGDIAEGYSVSREKKESFPLTVTSAQKNPTAFYLCASHPRAASTDTQYFGPGTRLTVL.

The CDR3 bases are TGTGCCAGCAGTGGACAGGGGCCCCGGGGCAATCAGCCCCAGCATTTT. This codes for CASSGQGPRGNQPQHF. The V call is TRBV6-4, the J call TRBJ1-5, with 8 bases identical to TRBD1. The CDR3 sequence is 16 residues long. The V gene end was trimmed by 4 bases and the J gene end by 2 bases; junction bases not matched to a gene: 7. The germline V gene has CDR1 MRHNA and CDR2 SNTAGT.

The chain is built from TRBV2 and TRBJ1-1, with 7 bases that match TRBD1. The CDR3 contains 13 residues. The ends lost 6 bases at V and 1 base at J; junction bases unmatched: 2. Germline CDR1 reads SNHLY; CDR2 reads FYNNEI. CDR3 amino acids: CASRGDRNTEAFF. CDR3 coding DNA: TGTGCCAGCAGGGGGGACAGGAACACTGAAGCTTTCTTT.

This clone appeared a single time. This sequence joins TRBV6-1 and TRBJ1-2, with a possible D match to TRBD1 (6 bases). Trimming removed 3 bases at V and 5 bases at J, with 13 bases between. Germline lookup yields CDR1 MNHNS and CDR2 SASEGT. The CDR3 sequence is 14 residues long. The CDR3 sequence: CASSEWGQLYGYTF. CDR3 bases: TGTGCCAGCAGTGAGTGGGGACAACTTTATGGCTACACCTTC.

The V and J genes are TRBV7-8 and TRBJ2-3; D is unclear. Trimming pared 1 base from V and 5 bases from J, leaving 4 bases between. Germline V CDR1 and CDR2: SGHVS, FQNEAQ. The CDR3 length is 12 residues. CDR3 coding DNA: TGTGCCAGCAGCTTAGTTCAAGATACGCAGTATTTT. Protein: CASSLVQDTQYF.

This clone came up a few times. The chain couples TRBV5-1 to TRBJ1-2; D may be TRBD1 (6 bases). Trimming left V 6 bases short and J 4 bases short, with 13 bases between. The germline CDR1 and CDR2 sequences are SGHRS and YFSETQ. The CDR3 has 13 amino acids. CDR3 in DNA: TGCGCCAGCAAGGCAGGGGACGGCTATGGCTACACCTTC. Residues: CASKAGDGYGYTF.

The J gene is TRBJ1-1, the V gene TRBV4-2; D remains ambiguous. Deletions cut 4 bases from V and 2 bases from J, with 11 bases between. Germline values: CDR1 LGHNA, CDR2 YNFKEQ. This CDR3 has 14 residues. The CDR3 coding sequence is TGTGCCAGCAGCCTGCTGGCCAAAAACACTGAAGCTTTCTTT. Translation: CASSLLAKNTEAFF.

The J gene is TRBJ1-6, the V gene TRBV7-8; TRBD1 matches 7 bases. The CDR3 loop spans 14 amino acids. Looked up from germline, CDR1 is SGHVS and CDR2 is FQNEAQ. Unmatched junction bases numbered 5, after V lost 5 bases and J lost 7 bases. CDR3 residues: CASSKEGANSPLHF. DNA of the CDR3: TGTGCCAGCAGCAAGGAGGGGGCCAATTCACCCCTCCACTTT.

A word on this clone: Other DNA sequences in this sample translate to the same CDR3. This chain links TRBV6-5 with TRBJ1-1; 8 bases are shared with TRBD1. Losses at the gene ends were 6 bases for V and 3 bases for J; bases not matched to a gene: 6. This CDR3 comprises 14 residues. Per germline, CDR1 MNHEY and CDR2 SVGAGI. CDR3 region: CASSRQGRDTEAFF. The CDR3 nucleotides are TGTGCCAGCAGCAGACAGGGGCGGGACACTGAAGCTTTCTTT.

This clone is medium-sized (0.01 to 0.1%). DNA of the CDR3: TGTGCCAGCAGCACAGGGAACTATGGCTACACCTTC. Its translation is CASSTGNYGYTF. J is TRBJ1-2 and V is TRBV28; possible D gene TRBD1, 6 bases. CDR1 is MDHEN and CDR2 is SYDVKM in the germline V gene. The ends were cut back, 6 bases at V and 2 bases at J, with 7 bases in the middle. CDR3 length: 12 residues.

This clone was observed a single time. V usage is TRBV7-6 and J usage is TRBJ2-7; D is unclear. This CDR3 region has 15 residues. V was shortened by 0 bases and J by 0 bases, with 9 bases between the two germline ends. Germline CDR1 SGHVS, CDR2 FNYEAQ. The DNA for the CDR3 is TGTGCCAGCAGCTTAGCGCTCGACACCTCCTACGAGCAGTACTTC. Translating it yields CASSLALDTSYEQYF.

The chain uses TRBV28 and TRBJ1-5; the D gene is possibly TRBD1 (5 bases). The CDR3 has 17 residues. V dropped 6 bases and J dropped 6 bases, with 24 bases sitting between them. The germline V gene encodes CDR1 MDHEN and CDR2 SYDVKM. CDR3 region: CASSLRGLGLVGQPQHF. CDR3 DNA sequence: TGTGCCAGCAGCCTTAGGGGTTTGGGGTTGGTTGGTCAGCCCCAGCATTTT. The variable domain in full, completed from reference TRBV28 and TRBJ1-5, reads DVKVTQSSRYLVKRTGEKVFLECVQDMDHENMFWYRQDPGLGLRLIYFSYDVKMKEKGDIPEGYSVSREKKERFSLILESASTNQTSMYLCASSLRGLGLVGQPQHFGDGTRLSIL.

This clone was seen a few times. The chain joins TRBV7-9 to TRBJ2-2; D gene unclear. The germline V gene encodes CDR1 SEHNR and CDR2 FQNEAQ (reference sequence). The CDR3 contains 14 residues. The V end lost 5 bases, the J end lost 5 bases, and 12 bases lay between the germline ends. This CDR3 is CASSPRVSTGELFF. The CDR3 DNA reads TGTGCCAGCAGCCCCCGTGTCAGTACCGGGGAGCTGTTTTTT.

V is TRBV18 and J is TRBJ1-5; a weak D match, TRBD1 (6 bases). This CDR3 is built from 14 residues. Trimming removed 2 bases from V and 8 bases from J, with 13 bases in between. Germline V gene data show CDR1 as KGHSH and CDR2 as LQKENI. CDR3 loop: CASSPWGGAEPQHF. CDR3 sequence (DNA): TGTGCCAGCTCACCATGGGGGGGCGCGGAGCCCCAGCATTTT.